The clone carrying this T cell receptor beta chain was seen many times. Its cognate antigen is unknown. This entry is derived from a study of T cells in Graves' hyperthyroidism and ophthalmopathy. TCR beta CDR3 regions were amplified from RNA transcripts. Using the HTBI primer set, a first-round RT-PCR was run on the TCR CDR3. Each CDR3 protein is one row after TCRdb ran MiXCR on the multiplex PCR reads. The table lists 90,000 to 120,000 distinct CDR3 sequences, 15% to 20% of them singletons. The CDR3 extends over 15 amino acids. In germline, CDR1 is GTSNPN, CDR2 SVGIG (reference sequence). Trimming took off 5 bases at V and 7 bases at J, with 20 bases between the two ends. Whole-study results and caveats: Also found in blood were most expanded thyroid clonotypes above 0.001.

Graves' hyperthyroidism is called stable when ophthalmopathy does not progress within 18 months. J is TRBJ2-2 and V is TRBV30; D unclear. Sequenced material: blood. This sequence originates from a woman between 50 and 59 years old with Graves' hyperthyroidism. The CDR3 region has the DNA TGTGCCTGGGACCCAGTCCGGGCTGGTAGCGGGGAGCTGTTTTTT. Its translation: CAWDPVRAGSGELFF.